The 4 T cell receptor beta chains reported below all come from one sample, sequenced in a study of T cell changes during pregnancy in multiple sclerosis. TCRdb's copy holds only in-frame clones and misses some; the assay was immunoSEQ multiplex PCR. The table includes about 39,000 clones, approximately 80% detected once. The sample in question was CD4+ T cells from peripheral blood mononuclear cells, obtained before pregnancy. These receptors originate from a female donor with multiple sclerosis, enrolled in a pregnancy study.

J is TRBJ1-3 and V is TRBV2; 8 nucleotides align to TRBD1. CDR1 is SNHLY, CDR2 FYNNEI, per germline. V lost 5 bases, J lost 4 bases, and 13 bases stayed unmatched. The CDR3 loop spans 17 amino acids. In nucleotides, the CDR3 is TGTGCCAGCAGTTTGGCCCCCGGGACAGGAGACGGAAACACCATATATTTT. Protein sequence: CASSLAPGTGDGNTIYF.

This chain connects TRBV5-4 to TRBJ2-1, with 12 positions matching TRBD2. Germline CDR1 SGHNT, CDR2 YYREEE (reference sequence). The CDR3 has 16 residues. Trimming took 1 base from V and 10 from J; bases not matched to a gene: 9. Here the CDR3 reads CASSLNPTSGSREQFF. Written as DNA, the CDR3 is TGTGCCAGCAGCTTGAACCCGACTAGCGGGAGTCGAGAGCAGTTCTTC.

The chain is built from TRBV2 and TRBJ2-3; D is perhaps TRBD2 (6 bases). Germline CDR1 and CDR2: SNHLY and FYNNEI. The V gene lost 8 bases and the J gene lost 3 bases, with 15 bases spanning the gap. The CDR3 consists of 14 residues. CDR3 in DNA: TGTGCCAGCGGTTCAGGGAGGTTTACAGATACGCAGTATTTT. Translating it yields CASGSGRFTDTQYF. Based on the CDR3 plus reference TRBV2 and TRBJ2-3, the full variable domain is EPEVTQTPSHQVTQMGQEVILRCVPISNHLYFYWYRQILGQKVEFLVSFYNNEISEKSEIFDDQFSVERPDGSNFTLKIRSTKLEDSAMYFCASGSGRFTDTQYFGPGTRLTVL.

V is TRBV7-8 and J is TRBJ2-1; 11 bases agree with TRBD2. V shed 4 bases, J shed 1 base, and the junction held 15 bases outside the gene matches. The CDR3 extends over 20 amino acids. Germline V gene data show CDR1 as SGHVS and CDR2 as FQNEAQ. The CDR3 DNA reads as TGTGCCAGCAGCTCCCGACTAGCGGGGTCGAGTCCGATATCCTACAATGAGCAGTTCTTC. Translated, it gives CASSSRLAGSSPISYNEQFF.